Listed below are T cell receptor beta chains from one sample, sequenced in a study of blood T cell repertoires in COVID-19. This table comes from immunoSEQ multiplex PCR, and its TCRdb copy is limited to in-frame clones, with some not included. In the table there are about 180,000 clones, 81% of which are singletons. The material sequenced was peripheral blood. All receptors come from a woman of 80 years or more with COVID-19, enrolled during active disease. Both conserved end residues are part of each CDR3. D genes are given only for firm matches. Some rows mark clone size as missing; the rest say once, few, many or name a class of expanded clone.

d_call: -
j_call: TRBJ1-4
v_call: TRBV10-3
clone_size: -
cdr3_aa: CAIRTAGEEKLFF
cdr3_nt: TGTGCCATCAGGACAGCGGGAGAGGAAAAACTGTTTTTT

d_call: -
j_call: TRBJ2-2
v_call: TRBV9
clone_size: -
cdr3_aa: CASSVGSSGNTGELFF
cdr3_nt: TGTGCCAGCAGCGTTGGGTCGTCAGGGAACACCGGGGAGCTGTTTTTT

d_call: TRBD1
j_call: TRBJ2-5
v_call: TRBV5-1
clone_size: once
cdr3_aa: CASSLRQGAGETQYF
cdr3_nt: TGCGCCAGCAGCTTGAGGCAGGGGGCGGGAGAGACCCAGTACTTC

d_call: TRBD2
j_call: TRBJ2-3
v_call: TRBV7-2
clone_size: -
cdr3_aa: CASSLFSSGTDTQYF
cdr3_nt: TGTGCCAGCAGCTTATTTTCTAGCGGAACAGATACGCAGTATTTT

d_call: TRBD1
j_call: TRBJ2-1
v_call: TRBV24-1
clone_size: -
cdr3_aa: CATRGQGYEQFF
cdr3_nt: TGTGCCACCAGGGGACAGGGCTATGAGCAGTTCTTC

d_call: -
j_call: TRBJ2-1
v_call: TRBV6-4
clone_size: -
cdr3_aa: CASSVFGGNEQFF
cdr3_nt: TGTGCCAGCAGTGTGTTTGGGGGGAATGAGCAGTTCTTC

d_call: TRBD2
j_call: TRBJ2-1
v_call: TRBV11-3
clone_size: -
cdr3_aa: CASSLGGGGYYNEQFF
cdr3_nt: TGTGCCAGCAGCTTAGGCGGCGGGGGGTATTACAATGAGCAGTTCTTC

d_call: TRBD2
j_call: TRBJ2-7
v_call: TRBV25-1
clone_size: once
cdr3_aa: CASSSRGSGGHEQYF
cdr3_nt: TGTGCCAGCAGTAGCCGGGGTAGCGGGGGCCACGAGCAGTACTTC

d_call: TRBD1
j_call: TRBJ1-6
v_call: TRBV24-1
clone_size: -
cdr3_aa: CATSVLNRGQRSPLHF
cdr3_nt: TGTGCCACCAGTGTGCTGAACAGGGGGCAACGTTCACCCCTCCACTTT

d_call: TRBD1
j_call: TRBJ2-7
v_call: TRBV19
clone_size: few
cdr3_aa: CASRDRGTYEQYF
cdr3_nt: TGTGCCAGTAGGGACAGGGGTACCTACGAGCAGTACTTC

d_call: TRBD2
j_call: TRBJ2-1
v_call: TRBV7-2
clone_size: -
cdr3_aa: CASSLAATSGTYNEQFF
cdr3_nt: TGTGCCAGCAGCTTAGCGGCGACTAGCGGGACCTACAATGAGCAGTTCTTC

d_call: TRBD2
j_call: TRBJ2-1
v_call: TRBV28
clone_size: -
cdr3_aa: CASSLSGSGPEQFF
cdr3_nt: TGTGCCAGCAGTTTAAGCGGGAGTGGTCCTGAGCAGTTCTTC

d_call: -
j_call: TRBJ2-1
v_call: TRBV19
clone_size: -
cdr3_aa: CASSIERGGYNEQFF
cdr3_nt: TGTGCCAGTAGTATAGAGCGGGGTGGCTACAATGAGCAGTTCTTC

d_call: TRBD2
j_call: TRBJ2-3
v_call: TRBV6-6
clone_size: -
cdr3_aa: CASSYPRGGAPQYF
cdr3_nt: TGTGCCAGCAGTTATCCGCGCGGGGGGGCCCCGCAGTATTTT

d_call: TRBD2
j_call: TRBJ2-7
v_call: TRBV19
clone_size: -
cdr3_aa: CASSIDLASGSSYEQYF
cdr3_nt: TGTGCCAGTAGTATAGATCTGGCTAGCGGGAGCTCCTACGAGCAGTACTTC

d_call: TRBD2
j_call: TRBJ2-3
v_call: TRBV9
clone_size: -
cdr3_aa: CASSVVSGVGDTQYF
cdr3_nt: TGTGCCAGCAGCGTAGTTAGCGGGGTCGGAGATACGCAGTATTTT

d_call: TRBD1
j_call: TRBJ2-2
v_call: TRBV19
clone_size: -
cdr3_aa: CASSAGTGRTGELFF
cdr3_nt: TGTGCCAGTAGTGCCGGGACAGGTCGCACCGGGGAGCTGTTTTTT

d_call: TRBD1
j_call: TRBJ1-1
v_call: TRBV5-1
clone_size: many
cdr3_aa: CASSFGQVRAEAFF
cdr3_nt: TGCGCCAGCAGCTTCGGACAGGTGAGAGCTGAAGCTTTCTTT

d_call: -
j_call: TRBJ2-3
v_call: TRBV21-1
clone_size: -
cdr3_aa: CASSKGLAGRGDTQYF
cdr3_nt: TGTGCCAGCAGCAAGGGTCTAGCGGGGAGGGGGGATACGCAGTATTTT

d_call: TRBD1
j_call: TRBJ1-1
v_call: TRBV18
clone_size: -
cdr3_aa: CASSSSPGQGTEAFF
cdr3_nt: TGTGCCAGCTCATCCTCACCGGGACAGGGTACTGAAGCTTTCTTT

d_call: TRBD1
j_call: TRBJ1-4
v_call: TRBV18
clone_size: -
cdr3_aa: CASSPRGAGGEEKLFF
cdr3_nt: TGTGCCAGCTCACCACGTGGCGCAGGGGGAGAGGAAAAACTGTTTTTT

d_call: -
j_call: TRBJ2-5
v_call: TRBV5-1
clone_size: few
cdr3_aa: CASSLTGNQETQYF
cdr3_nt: TGCGCCAGCAGCTTGACAGGCAACCAAGAGACCCAGTACTTC

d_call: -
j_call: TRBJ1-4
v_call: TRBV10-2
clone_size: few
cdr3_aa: CASSDRNGEKLFF
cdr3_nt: TGCGCCAGCAGTGATCGTAACGGGGAAAAACTGTTTTTT

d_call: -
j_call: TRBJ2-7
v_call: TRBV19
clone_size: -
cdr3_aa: CASSEGESYEQYF
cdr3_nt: TGTGCCAGTAGTGAAGGGGAATCCTACGAGCAGTACTTC

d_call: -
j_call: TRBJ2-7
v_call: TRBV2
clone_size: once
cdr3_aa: CASRGKQGPEQYF
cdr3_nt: TGTGCCAGCAGGGGAAAACAGGGCCCCGAGCAGTACTTC

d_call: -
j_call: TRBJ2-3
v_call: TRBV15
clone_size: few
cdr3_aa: CATSRDYYGGDTQYF
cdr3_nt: TGTGCCACCAGCAGAGATTATTATGGGGGGGATACGCAGTATTTT

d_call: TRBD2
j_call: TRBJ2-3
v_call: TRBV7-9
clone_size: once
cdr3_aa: CASSLAPSGRTDTQYF
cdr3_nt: TGTGCCAGCAGCTTAGCGCCTAGCGGGAGGACAGATACGCAGTATTTT

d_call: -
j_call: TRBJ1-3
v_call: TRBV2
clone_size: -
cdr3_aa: CASTGRAGNTIYF
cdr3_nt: TGTGCCAGCACAGGCAGGGCTGGAAACACCATATATTTT

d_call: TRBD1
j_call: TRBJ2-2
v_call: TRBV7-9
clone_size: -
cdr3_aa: CASSDPGQGYTGELFF
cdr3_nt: TGTGCCAGCAGCGACCCGGGACAGGGGTACACCGGGGAGCTGTTTTTT

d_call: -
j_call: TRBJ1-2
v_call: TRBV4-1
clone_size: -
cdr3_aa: CASSPQGGMNYGYTF
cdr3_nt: TGCGCCAGCAGCCCCCAAGGCGGAATGAACTATGGCTACACCTTC

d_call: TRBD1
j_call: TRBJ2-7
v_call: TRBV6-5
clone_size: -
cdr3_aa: CASSTGQGAYEQYF
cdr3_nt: TGTGCCAGCAGCACCGGACAGGGGGCTTACGAGCAGTACTTC

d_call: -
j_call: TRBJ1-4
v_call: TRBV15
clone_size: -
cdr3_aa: CATSRDDLDFEKLFF
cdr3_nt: TGTGCCACCAGCAGAGACGACCTGGACTTTGAAAAACTGTTTTTT

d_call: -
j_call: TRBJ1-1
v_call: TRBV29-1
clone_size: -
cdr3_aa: CSVRQKMNTEAFF
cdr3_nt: TGCAGCGTCCGACAAAAGATGAACACTGAAGCTTTCTTT

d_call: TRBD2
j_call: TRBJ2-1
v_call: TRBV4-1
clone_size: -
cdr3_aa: CASSQGRASGPKDNEQFF
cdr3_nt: TGCGCCAGCAGCCAAGGAAGAGCTAGCGGGCCGAAAGACAATGAGCAGTTCTTC

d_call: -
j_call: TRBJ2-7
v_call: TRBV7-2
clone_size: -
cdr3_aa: CASSSDTTYEQYF
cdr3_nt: TGTGCCAGCAGCTCCGACACGACCTACGAGCAGTACTTC

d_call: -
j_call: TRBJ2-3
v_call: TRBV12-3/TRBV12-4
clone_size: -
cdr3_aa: CASRSQGSDTQYF
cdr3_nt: TGTGCCAGCAGGTCGCAGGGAAGTGATACGCAGTATTTT

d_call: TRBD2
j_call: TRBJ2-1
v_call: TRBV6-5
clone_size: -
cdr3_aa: CASRTGTSGRHEQFF
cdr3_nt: TGTGCCAGCAGAACCGGGACTAGCGGGAGGCATGAGCAGTTCTTC

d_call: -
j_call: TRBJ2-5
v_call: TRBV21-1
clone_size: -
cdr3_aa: CASSKGNDRGHQETQYF
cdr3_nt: TGTGCCAGCAGCAAAGGTAATGACAGGGGGCACCAAGAGACCCAGTACTTC

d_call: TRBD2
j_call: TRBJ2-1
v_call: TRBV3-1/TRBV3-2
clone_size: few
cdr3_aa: CASSLLAGMDEQFF
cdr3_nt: TGTGCCAGCAGCTTATTAGCGGGAATGGATGAGCAGTTCTTC

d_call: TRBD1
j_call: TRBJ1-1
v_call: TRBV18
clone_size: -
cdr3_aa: CASSVGQANTEAFF
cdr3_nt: TGTGCCAGCTCGGTCGGACAGGCGAACACTGAAGCTTTCTTT

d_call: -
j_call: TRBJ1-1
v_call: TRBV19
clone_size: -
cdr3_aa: CASSIRGGTEAFF
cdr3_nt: TGTGCCAGTAGTATCAGGGGAGGGACTGAAGCTTTCTTT

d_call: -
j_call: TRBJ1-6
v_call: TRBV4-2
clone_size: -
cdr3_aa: CASSQGGADNSPLHF
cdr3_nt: TGTGCCAGCAGCCAAGGCGGGGCAGATAATTCACCCCTCCACTTT

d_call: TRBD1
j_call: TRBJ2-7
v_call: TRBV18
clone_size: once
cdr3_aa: CASSGTGGREQYF
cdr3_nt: TGTGCCAGCTCAGGGACAGGGGGCCGTGAGCAGTACTTC

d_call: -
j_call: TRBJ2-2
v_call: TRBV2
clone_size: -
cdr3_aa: CASSEEWGPGELFF
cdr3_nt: TGTGCCAGCAGTGAAGAGTGGGGGCCCGGGGAGCTGTTTTTT

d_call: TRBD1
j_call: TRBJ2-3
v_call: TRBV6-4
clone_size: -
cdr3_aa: CASRVGQGPTDTQYF
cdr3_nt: TGTGCCAGCAGGGTTGGACAGGGGCCCACAGATACGCAGTATTTT

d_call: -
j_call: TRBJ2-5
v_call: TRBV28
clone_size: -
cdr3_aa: CASSPAAAVQETQYF
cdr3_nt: TGTGCCAGCAGCCCTGCCGCAGCGGTCCAAGAGACCCAGTACTTC

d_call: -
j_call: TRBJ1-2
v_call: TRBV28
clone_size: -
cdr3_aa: CASSDYYGQPRNYGYTF
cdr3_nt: TGTGCCAGCAGTGACTATTACGGACAGCCCCGGAACTATGGCTACACCTTC

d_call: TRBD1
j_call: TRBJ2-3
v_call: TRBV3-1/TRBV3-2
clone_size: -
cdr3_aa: CASSRRLPGQGAGDTQYF
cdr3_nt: TGTGCCAGCAGCCGAAGGCTACCGGGACAGGGGGCGGGAGATACGCAGTATTTT

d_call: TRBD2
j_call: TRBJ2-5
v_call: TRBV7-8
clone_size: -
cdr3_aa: CASFRGGILETQYF
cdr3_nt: TGTGCCAGCTTCCGGGGGGGAATCCTGGAGACCCAGTACTTC

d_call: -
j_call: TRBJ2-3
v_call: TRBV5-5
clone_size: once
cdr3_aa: CASSLGGLQYF
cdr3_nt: TGTGCCAGCAGCTTGGGTGGGCTCCAGTATTTT

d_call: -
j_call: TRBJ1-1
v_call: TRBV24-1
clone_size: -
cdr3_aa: CATSDGRVRTEAFF
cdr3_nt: TGTGCCACCAGTGATGGTCGGGTAAGAACTGAAGCTTTCTTT

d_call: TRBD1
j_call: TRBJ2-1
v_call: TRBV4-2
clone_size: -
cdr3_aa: CASSHDRGMNEQFF
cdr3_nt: TGTGCCAGCAGCCACGACAGGGGCATGAATGAGCAGTTCTTC

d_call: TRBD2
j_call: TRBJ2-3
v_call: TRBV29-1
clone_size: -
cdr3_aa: CSVERRLAVTDTQYF
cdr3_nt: TGCAGCGTTGAACGTCGGCTAGCGGTAACAGATACGCAGTATTTT